The 7 T cell receptor beta chains given below trace back to one sample, sequenced in a study of graft-versus-host responses after intestinal transplantation. What these receptors recognize is not known. Using immunoSEQ multiplex PCR, the repertoire was profiled, and TCRdb retains in-frame clones only, with some absent. The data show 50,000 to 80,000 clones, approximately 90% seen once. The sequencing used unstimulated CD8+ T cells sorted from spleen or lymph node cells, collected before transplant. The receptors were gathered from a human donor who was the organ donor for an intestinal transplant.

This chain joins TRBV4-3 and TRBJ2-1, with 7 positions matching TRBD2. The CDR3 length is 16 residues. Per germline, CDR1 LGHNA and CDR2 YSLEER. The J segment lost 6 bases and the V segment lost 2 bases, leaving 10 bases of the junction unmatched. CDR3 in amino acids: CASSQWWRERGNEQFF. CDR3 nucleotides: TGCGCCAGCAGCCAATGGTGGCGGGAGAGAGGCAATGAGCAGTTCTTC.

The chain carries TRBV28 and TRBJ2-5, with 10 positions matching TRBD2. The CDR3 totals 16 residues. Germline V gene data show CDR1 as MDHEN and CDR2 as SYDVKM. J gave up 4 bases and V 8 bases, and 13 bases lay outside the gene matches. CDR3: CASVSLAGGYLETQYF. The CDR3 nucleotides are TGTGCCAGCGTATCCTTAGCGGGAGGTTATTTAGAGACCCAGTACTTC.

The chain employs TRBV4-1 and TRBJ1-2; 7 positions agree with TRBD1. The CDR3 length is 17 residues. After removal of 0 bases from V and 8 bases from J, the junction contained 15 bases not matched to a gene. The germline V gene has CDR1 MGHRA and CDR2 YSYEKL. CDR3 residues: CASSQDPKGASSKGYTF. The CDR3 region has the DNA TGCGCCAGCAGCCAAGATCCGAAGGGGGCGAGCAGTAAAGGCTACACCTTC.

The chain recombines TRBV27 with TRBJ2-7; 11 nucleotides line up with TRBD2. CDR3 length: 17 amino acids. V dropped 4 bases and J dropped 6; count of bases not matched to a gene: 14. Germline V gives CDR1 MNHEY, CDR2 SMNVEV (reference sequence). Here the CDR3 reads CASSYGILAGGVGEQYF. In nucleotides, the CDR3 is TGTGCCAGCAGTTATGGAATCCTAGCGGGAGGAGTTGGCGAGCAGTACTTC.

The chain joins TRBV19 to TRBJ2-1, with 7 bases that match TRBD1. The V and J ends lost 5 bases and 6 bases, in that order; junction bases with no gene match: 13. The CDR3 is 16 amino acids. Germline V lookup: CDR1 LNHDA, CDR2 SQIVND (reference sequence). The CDR3 bases are TGTGCCAGTAGTGCGGTCCGGGACAGTCCCTCCAATGAGCAGTTCTTC. Its protein is CASSAVRDSPSNEQFF.

As to this clone: The junction departs from the called germline gene at one end, perhaps through a read error. This specimen includes other DNA sequences encoding the same CDR3. The chain recombines TRBV5-3 with TRBJ2-1; D is unclear. TRBV5-3 is recorded as an ORF, its role being uncertain. The CDR3 is 13 amino acids. The CDR3, as DNA: TGCGCCAGAAGCTTGAACACTCTACCAGGGCAGTTCTTC. Its protein is CARSLNTLPGQFF.

The chain combines TRBV27 with TRBJ1-5, with D uncertain. CDR1 MNHEY and CDR2 SMNVEV come from the germline V gene (reference sequence). Trimming stripped 2 bases from V and 0 bases from J, with 8 bases between. This CDR3 has 15 residues. The CDR3 sequence is CASSLQYNSNQPQHF. The CDR3 bases are TGTGCCAGCAGTTTACAGTATAATAGCAATCAGCCCCAGCATTTT.